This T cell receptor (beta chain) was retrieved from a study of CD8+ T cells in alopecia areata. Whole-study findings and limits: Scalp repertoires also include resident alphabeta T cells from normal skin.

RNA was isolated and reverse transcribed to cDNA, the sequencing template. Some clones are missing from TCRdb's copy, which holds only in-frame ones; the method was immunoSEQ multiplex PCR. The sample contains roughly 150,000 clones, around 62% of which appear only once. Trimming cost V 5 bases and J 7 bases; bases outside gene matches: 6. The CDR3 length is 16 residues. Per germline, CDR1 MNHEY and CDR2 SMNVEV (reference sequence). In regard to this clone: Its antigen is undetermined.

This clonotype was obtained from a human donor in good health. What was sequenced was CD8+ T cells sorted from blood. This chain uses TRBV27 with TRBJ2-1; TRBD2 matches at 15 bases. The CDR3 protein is CASSQLGLAGGNEQFF. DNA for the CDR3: TGTGCCAGCAGTCAGCTCGGACTAGCGGGAGGGAATGAGCAGTTCTTC.